Shown below are 24 T cell receptor beta chains from a single sample sequenced in a study of regulatory T cells in long-lasting Graves disease. Time point denoted: newly diagnosed GD, antithyroid drugs for less than 3 months. From PBMCs, RNA was extracted and then used to make the TCR library. To make TCR beta libraries, researchers used iRepertoire HTBI primers and Arm-PCR of CDR3 regions. Via MiXCR, TCRdb re-called the multiplex PCR reads, giving one row per CDR3 protein. The table has roughly 530,000 distinct CDR3 sequences, about 16% seen once. The same data also went into a second study, on T cells in Graves' hyperthyroidism and ophthalmopathy.

Specimen: peripheral blood mononuclear cells (PBMCs), collected at new diagnosis, from a patient treated with antithyroid drugs. The source is a woman aged 35-65 years with Graves disease.

This clonotype was counted many times. The genes are TRBV3-1 and TRBJ2-5, with D unclear. Germline CDR1 is LGHDT and CDR2 is YNNKEL (reference sequence). CDR3 length: 12 amino acids. V lost 1 base, J lost 5 bases, and 5 bases lay in between. The CDR3 bases are TGTGCCAGCAGCCAAGTAGTTGAGACCCAGTACTTC. Encoded protein: CASSQVVETQYF.

This clonotype was observed many times. The rearrangement uses TRBV7-3 and TRBJ1-2; weak D call: TRBD1 (6 bases). The germline V and J ends were trimmed by 0 bases and 8 bases, with 16 bases remaining between them. The CDR3 length is 15 residues. Germline CDR1 SGHTA, CDR2 FQGTGA. CDR3 sequence: CASSLTYPQGCGYTF. In DNA form, the CDR3 reads TGTGCCAGCAGCTTAACGTATCCCCAGGGGTGCGGCTACACCTTC.

J is TRBJ1-6 and V is TRBV9; 10 bases align to TRBD1. Per germline, CDR1 SGDLS and CDR2 YYNGEE. With V trimmed by 3 bases and J by 4 bases, 4 bases remained unmatched. The CDR3 is 16 amino acids. DNA for the CDR3: TGTGCCAGCAGCGCGACAGGGGGCGGATATAATTCACCCCTCCACTTT. It specifies CASSATGGGYNSPLHF.

The chain carries TRBV6-1 and TRBJ1-5, with TRBD1 identical over 11 bases. CDR1 is MNHNS, CDR2 SASEGT, per germline. This CDR3 has 15 residues. V lost 3 bases to trimming and J lost 6 bases; unmatched junction nucleotides: 4. DNA for the CDR3: TGTGCCAGCAGTGAGGACAGGGGGCTGGCTCAGCCCCAGCATTTT. This encodes CASSEDRGLAQPQHF.

This clonotype was seen many times. The chain joins TRBV6-1 to TRBJ1-1, with no clear D. The length of the CDR3 is 13 residues. The V gene lost 3 bases and the J gene lost 8 bases, with 13 bases spanning the gap. Germline CDR1 reads MNHNS; CDR2 reads SASEGT. The CDR3 DNA reads TGTGCCAGCAGTGAGGTCCAGCTGGGGGAAGCTTTCTTT. Amino acid sequence: CASSEVQLGEAFF.

The J gene is TRBJ1-2, the V gene TRBV28; a possible D gene is TRBD1 (5 bases). V lost 7 bases to trimming and J lost 4 bases, with 19 bases between them. Germline lookup yields CDR1 MDHEN and CDR2 SYDVKM. The CDR3 is made up of 15 amino acids. CDR3 in DNA: TGTGCCAGCACCATTCTTCCGGGACTGCTCTATGGCTACACCTTC. This translates into CASTILPGLLYGYTF.

This clonotype appeared a few times. The V call is TRBV10-3, the J call TRBJ2-1; unclear D gene. The germline V gene encodes CDR1 ENHRY and CDR2 SYGVKD. The germline V and J ends were trimmed by 3 bases and 10 bases, with 7 bases remaining between them. The CDR3 extends over 11 amino acids. Here the CDR3 reads CAISDKGEQFF. The DNA for the CDR3 is TGTGCCATCAGTGATAAAGGCGAGCAGTTCTTC.

This clonotype was picked up many times. The chain combines TRBV6-1 with TRBJ2-1; D may match TRBD1 or TRBD2 (5 bases each). V lost 11 bases and J 2 bases, leaving 19 bases between the germline ends. The CDR3 consists of 15 residues. Germline CDR1 and CDR2: MNHNS and SASEGT. The CDR3 nucleotides are TGTGCCGGTCGGGAAGGGGATACAGCCTACAATGAGCAGTTCTTC. It encodes CAGREGDTAYNEQFF.

This clonotype occurred many times. The CDR3 reads CASSILVRNTEAFF. CDR3 nucleotide sequence: TGTGCCAGTAGTATCCTAGTAAGGAACACTGAAGCTTTCTTT. The chain uses TRBV19 and TRBJ1-1; no clear D. Germline CDR1 reads LNHDA; CDR2 reads SQIVND (reference sequence). Trimming cost V 3 bases and J 1 base, with 9 bases left between them. This CDR3 spans 14 amino acids.

In nucleotides, the CDR3 is TGTGCCAGCTCAAGGGGACCCTCGGGGGACTATGGCTACACCTTC. Its protein is CASSRGPSGDYGYTF. The rearrangement joins TRBV18 to TRBJ1-2; maybe TRBD1 (5 bases). With 5 bases removed from V and 3 bases from J, the gap between germline ends came to 16 bases. CDR1 and CDR2 from the germline V gene are KGHSH and LQKENI. This CDR3 comprises 15 residues.

This clonotype was seen a handful of times. The J gene is TRBJ1-1, the V gene TRBV7-9; 8 positions match TRBD1. The ends lost 4 bases at V and 0 bases at J; junction bases unmatched: 10. In germline, CDR1 is SEHNR, CDR2 FQNEAQ (reference sequence). This CDR3 spans 17 amino acids. The CDR3 DNA sequence: TGTGCCAGCAGCTCCCCGCGGACAGGGTTAATGAACACTGAAGCTTTCTTT. The encoded protein is CASSSPRTGLMNTEAFF.

This clonotype was seen more than once but under ten times. CDR3 loop: CASSEVPGSLPVGYTF. CDR3 DNA: TGTGCCAGCAGTGAAGTCCCAGGGTCATTACCTGTCGGCTACACCTTC. The chain uses TRBV25-1 and TRBJ1-2; the D gene is possibly TRBD1 (5 bases). The germline gives CDR1 MGHDK, CDR2 SYGVNS. V was clipped by 2 bases and J by 8 bases, with 21 bases between them. This CDR3 is built from 16 residues.

This chain connects TRBV4-1 to TRBJ2-3; no clear D gene. Trimming took off 5 bases at V and 2 bases at J, with 11 bases between the two ends. CDR1 is MGHRA, CDR2 YSYEKL, per germline. The CDR3 has 14 residues. The CDR3 protein is CASSGATPTDTQYF. CDR3 bases: TGCGCCAGCAGCGGAGCTACCCCCACAGATACGCAGTATTTT.

This clonotype was counted only a few times. This chain connects TRBV6-5 to TRBJ2-5; D tentatively fits TRBD1 or TRBD2 (5 bases each). Trimming took off 0 bases at V and 5 bases at J, with 10 bases between the two ends. The CDR3 has 14 residues. Per germline, CDR1 MNHEY and CDR2 SVGAGI. The CDR3 region has the DNA TGTGCCAGCAGTTACTCCCGGGGCGGCGAGACCCAGTACTTC. Translation gives CASSYSRGGETQYF.

The rearrangement joins TRBV6-1 to TRBJ2-4, with TRBD2 as a possible D gene (5 bases). V gave up 2 bases and J gave up 6 bases, with 11 bases separating them. This CDR3 region has 14 residues. CDR1 and CDR2 (germline): MNHNS, SASEGT. The CDR3 loop is CASSERDYINIQYF. The CDR3 DNA follows: TGTGCCAGCAGTGAACGGGATTACATAAACATTCAGTACTTC.

This clonotype was seen repeatedly, ten times or more. This chain joins TRBV28 and TRBJ2-7; TRBD2 might be the D (5 bases). Trimming left V 8 bases short and J 2 bases short, with 13 bases between. The germline CDR1 and CDR2 sequences are MDHEN and SYDVKM. The CDR3 length is 13 residues. In DNA form, the CDR3 reads TGTGCCAGCGGGGAGACTCTGACCTACGAGCAGTACTTC. It is translated as CASGETLTYEQYF.

This clonotype came up a few times. V gene TRBV29-1 combines with J gene TRBJ2-3, with 9 bases fitting TRBD2. Germline V gene lookup returns CDR1 SQVTM and CDR2 ANQGSEA. The CDR3 is 13 residues long. Trimming cost V 3 bases and J 3 bases; bases outside gene matches: 1. Here the CDR3 DNA reads TGCAGCGTTGATGCGGGGGGGACAGATACGCAGTATTTT. Amino acid sequence: CSVDAGGTDTQYF.

This clonotype was seen a handful of times. The gene calls are TRBV6-2 or TRBV6-3 and TRBJ2-3, with 10 bases matching TRBD1. The CDR3 spans 18 residues. The J segment lost 1 base and the V segment lost 6 bases, leaving 13 bases of the junction unmatched. CDR1 is MNHEY and CDR2 is SVGEGT in the germline V gene. The chain's CDR3 is CASRSPGGTGAGTDTQYF. The CDR3 region has the DNA TGTGCCAGCAGGAGCCCCGGGGGGACAGGGGCGGGCACAGATACGCAGTATTTT.

In this sample, this clonotype turned up many times. The chain couples TRBV20-1 to TRBJ1-2, with no clear D. The CDR3 runs to 12 residues. Germline V gene sequence: CDR1 DFQATT, CDR2 SNEGSKA (reference sequence). V lost 3 bases, J lost 5 bases, and 10 bases lay in between. Here the CDR3 DNA reads TGCAGTGCTAGTTTGGGCGCTTATGGCTACACCTTC. The encoded protein is CSASLGAYGYTF.

The V and J genes are TRBV20-1 and TRBJ1-6, with TRBD1 identical over 8 bases. The germline V gene has CDR1 DFQATT and CDR2 SNEGSKA (reference sequence). The trim removed 3 bases at V and 5 bases at J, leaving 3 bases unmatched. The CDR3 is 14 residues long. The DNA for the CDR3 is TGCAGTGCTAGGGGACAGGTAGATAATTCACCCCTCCACTTT. Protein: CSARGQVDNSPLHF.

V is TRBV12-3 or TRBV12-4 and J is TRBJ1-1, with 7 positions matching TRBD1. V dropped 5 bases and J dropped 1; count of bases not matched to a gene: 7. The CDR3 consists of 15 residues. CDR3 coding DNA: TGTGCCAGCAGTCCACAGGGGCGCGGGAACACTGAAGCTTTCTTT. This sequence encodes CASSPQGRGNTEAFF.

In its sample, this clonotype was seen a few times. The gene calls are TRBV18 and TRBJ1-3, with D hard to call. The V and J ends lost 2 bases and 4 bases respectively, with 15 bases between them. Germline-derived CDR1 and CDR2 are KGHSH and LQKENI. The CDR3 consists of 16 residues. Written as DNA, the CDR3 is TGTGCCAGCTCACCAGTCCCCTCGGTGGTCGGAAACACCATATATTTT. This sequence encodes CASSPVPSVVGNTIYF.

The chain combines TRBV27 with TRBJ2-3, with D uncertain. Germline V lookup: CDR1 MNHEY, CDR2 SMNVEV (reference sequence). The CDR3 extends over 14 amino acids. Between the trimmed V and J ends, which lost 4 bases and 0 bases, there was a span of 8 bases. This CDR3 is CASSYWRSTDTQYF. For the CDR3, the DNA is TGTGCCAGCAGTTACTGGCGGAGCACAGATACGCAGTATTTT.

This clonotype was observed at least ten times. V and J are TRBV24-1 and TRBJ2-2; TRBD1 matches at 10 bases. In germline, CDR1 is KGHDR, CDR2 SFDVKD. V gave up 4 bases and J gave up 1 base; unmatched junction bases: 8. This CDR3 has 18 residues. The CDR3 loop is CATSEPGQGRLNTGELFF. CDR3 bases: TGTGCCACCAGTGAACCGGGACAGGGGAGGTTGAACACCGGGGAGCTGTTTTTT.